A selection of T cell receptor beta chains follows, all from one sample in a study of monozygotic twins with inflammatory bowel disease. Each CDR3 protein gets one entry in TCRdb, which reprocessed the 5' RACE reads and gives no DNA. The sample holds about 300,000 distinct CDR3 sequences. The sample taken for sequencing was blood. The receptors come from a human donor with ulcerative colitis or Crohn's disease, or a healthy co-twin of an affected twin (not recorded which). The CDR3 runs from the conserved cysteine through the conserved F or W.

>TRBJ1-4|TRBV18
CASSVALGQGIEKLFF
>TRBJ2-5|TRBV7-9
CASSPLQGSQETQYF
>TRBJ2-3|TRBV10-3
CAIMGGDTQYF
>TRBJ2-3|TRBV27
CASSFPQGTQYF
>TRBJ2-1|TRBV9
CASSGTSDYNEQFF
>TRBJ2-1|TRBV20-1
CSAQLGISNEQFF
>TRBJ1-5|TRBV12-3/TRBV12-4
CASSTSDRESQPQHF
>TRBJ1-5|TRBV5-5
CASTLVSGTGTNQPQHF
>TRBJ2-7|TRBV5-1
CASSKTGPNYEQYF
>TRBJ2-5|TRBV5-1
CASSYAEGAQYF
>TRBJ2-1|TRBV24-1
CATSETWTGEYNEQFF
>TRBJ1-6|TRBV6-5
CASSYRDSLTYYSPLHF
>TRBJ2-5|TRBV7-8
CASSLHGGRAEETQYF
>TRBJ2-7|TRBV29-1
CSVGAAANYEQYF
>TRBJ2-4|TRBV9
CASSIDYAKNIQYF
>TRBJ2-4|TRBV20-1
CSAYRGDIQYF
>TRBJ1-6|TRBV4-3
CASSQEASSSNSPLHF
>TRBJ2-7|TRBV2
CASRNQQGTTYEQYF
>TRBJ1-1|TRBV19
CASSPMGGRVIEAFF
>TRBJ2-5|TRBV7-2
CASSLAVGVQETQYF
>TRBJ2-1|TRBV12-3/TRBV12-4
CASRPPGDVENEQFF
>TRBJ2-7|TRBV6-1
CASSGRGRDEQYF
>TRBJ2-3|TRBV28
CASSLLSSTDTQYF
>TRBJ2-7|TRBV4-2
CASSQSQGSGSYEQYF
>TRBJ2-3|TRBV2
CAARQGGPDTQYF
>TRBJ2-7|TRBV11-1
CASSILGTAYEQYF
>TRBJ2-3|TRBV9
CASSVSTTSGDPQYF
>TRBJ2-5|TRBV5-1
CASSEWTGGVTEETQYF
>TRBJ2-1|TRBV7-9
CASSKQTSVYNEQFF
>TRBJ1-6|TRBV4-3
CASSQEFLVAPLHF